The present T cell receptor (beta chain) was sequenced within a study of blood T cell repertoires in COVID-19. Looking at the study overall: T cells, B-cell-depleted T cells, or PBMCs provided the cDNA or gDNA that served as material.

In the original analysis: Reference gene primer amplification yielded estimated nucleated cell counts. Only in-frame clones appear in the TCRdb table, and some are missing; sequencing was by immunoSEQ multiplex PCR. That table furnishes V, J and clone size, whereas the DNA furnished D and trimming. The sample lists about 200,000 clones, roughly 91% seen once, with about 4.4% in the top ten. The germline V gene has CDR1 SGHTA and CDR2 FQGNSA. This CDR3 has 16 amino acids. V gave up 8 bases and J gave up 0 bases; unmatched junction bases: 6. The sample comprised peripheral blood. The TCR was taken from a human donor in a cohort sampled during active COVID-19. The rearrangement uses TRBV7-2 and TRBJ2-1; TRBD2 agrees at 11 bases. Here the CDR3 reads CASLRTSGFSYNEQFF. As DNA, the CDR3 is TGTGCCAGCTTACGGACTAGCGGGTTCTCCTACAATGAGCAGTTCTTC. The full variable domain, completed using reference TRBV7-2 and TRBJ2-1, is GAGVSQSPSNKVTEKGKDVELRCDPISGHTALYWYRQSLGQGLEFLIYFQGNSAPDKSGLPSDRFSAERTGGSVSTLTIQRTQQEDSAVYLCASLRTSGFSYNEQFFGPGTRLTVL.